The 10 T cell receptor beta chains below all came from one sample that was sequenced in a study of blood T cells in healthy people across ages. A second PCR of about 6 to 11 cycles used a sample-barcoded 5' primer and a J-beta primer mix. TCRdb re-called the 5' RACE reads with MiXCR, one entry per CDR3 protein. Of around 2 million distinct CDR3 sequences listed, roughly two fifths are singletons. What was sequenced was blood. The receptors stem from a human donor in good health.

A few counts support this clonotype. The V gene is TRBV30, the J gene TRBJ1-2; no definite D call. V lost 0 bases and J 6 bases, leaving 11 bases between the germline ends. The germline V gene has CDR1 GTSNPN and CDR2 SVGIG (reference sequence). This CDR3 is 13 amino acids long. The CDR3 coding sequence is TGTGCCTGGAGTGTGGTTTACGGAGATGGCTACACCTTC. Translated, it gives CAWSVVYGDGYTF.

The J gene is TRBJ2-3, the V gene TRBV28; D not certain. The CDR3 loop spans 18 amino acids. Germline CDR1 reads MDHEN; CDR2 reads SYDVKM. The V end lost 6 bases, the J end lost 0 bases, and 22 bases lay between the germline ends. In DNA, the CDR3 is TGTGCCAGCAGCCCGCCGTTTTCAACCTTTCGAAGCACAGATACGCAGTATTTT. It codes for CASSPPFSTFRSTDTQYF. The complete variable domain, with remaining parts taken from reference TRBV28 and TRBJ2-3, reads DVKVTQSSRYLVKRTGEKVFLECVQDMDHENMFWYRQDPGLGLRLIYFSYDVKMKEKGDIPEGYSVSREKKERFSLILESASTNQTSMYLCASSPPFSTFRSTDTQYFGPGTRLTVL.

This sequence joins TRBV3-1 and TRBJ2-3; 7 bases line up with TRBD2. Looked up from germline, CDR1 is LGHDT and CDR2 is YNNKEL (reference sequence). V was clipped by 3 bases and J by 0 bases; unmatched bases: 6. The CDR3 contains 16 residues. Here the CDR3 DNA reads TGTGCCAGCAGCCAGGTACTAGCGAAAAGCACAGATACGCAGTATTTT. Protein sequence: CASSQVLAKSTDTQYF.

Of note for this clonotype: A read error is possible here, since a much larger clone lies one base away. The chain recombines TRBV6-4 with TRBJ2-4; TRBD1 or TRBD2 may be the D gene (5 bases each). CDR3 length: 17 residues. Germline V gene sequence: CDR1 MRHNA, CDR2 SNTAGT. V was pared by 6 bases and J by 0 bases, with 18 bases between. This chain's CDR3 is CASRKVGTKLAKNIQYF. The DNA of the CDR3 is TGTGCCAGCAGAAAGGTCGGGACCAAACTAGCCAAAAACATTCAGTACTTC.

V and J are TRBV7-9 and TRBJ1-1; possibly TRBD1 for D (6 bases). V was clipped by 3 bases and J by 5 bases, with 13 bases between them. The CDR3 totals 14 residues. CDR1 and CDR2 (germline): SEHNR, FQNEAQ (reference sequence). Written as DNA, the CDR3 is TGTGCCAGCAGCTTGTACAGGGAGGGAACTGAAGCTTTCTTT. Its protein product is CASSLYREGTEAFF.

The chain is built from TRBV6-2 or TRBV6-3 and TRBJ2-4; D gene uncertain. Trimming left V 6 bases short and J 7 bases short, with 19 bases between. Per germline, CDR1 MNHEY and CDR2 SVGEGT. The CDR3 consists of 15 residues. The CDR3: CASRSSRSKGNIQYF. The CDR3 DNA sequence: TGTGCCAGCAGATCCTCCCGGTCAAAAGGGAACATTCAGTACTTC.

The gene calls are TRBV5-1 and TRBJ1-1, with 9 bases fitting TRBD1. Germline V gene lookup returns CDR1 SGHRS and CDR2 YFSETQ. The V segment lost 4 bases and the J segment 3 bases; nucleotides outside the gene matches: 7. This CDR3 has 15 residues. The CDR3 nucleotides are TGCGCCAGCAGCGTTCGACAGGGGGGGGACACTGAAGCTTTCTTT. Protein product: CASSVRQGGDTEAFF.

The chain links TRBV10-3 to TRBJ2-1; D is perhaps TRBD2 (5 bases). Germline V gene sequence: CDR1 ENHRY, CDR2 SYGVKD. Deletions cut 4 bases from V and 10 bases from J, with 20 bases between. CDR3 size: 15 residues. As DNA, the CDR3 is TGTGCCATCAGTGTGGGAGACGGGGTAGTGGAGGAGCAGTTCTTC. Its translation: CAISVGDGVVEEQFF.

This clonotype was picked up a small number of times. The DNA for the CDR3 is TGTGCCAGCAGCGTAGCTACAAACGGGGAGGGAAACACCATATATTTT. As protein: CASSVATNGEGNTIYF. The chain joins TRBV9 to TRBJ1-3, with unresolved D. V was shortened by 0 bases and J by 4 bases, with 14 bases between the two germline ends. Germline lookup yields CDR1 SGDLS and CDR2 YYNGEE. CDR3 length: 16 residues.

This clonotype was recorded a few times. The V and J genes are TRBV4-1 and TRBJ1-6; D unresolved. Germline values: CDR1 MGHRA, CDR2 YSYEKL. The CDR3 runs 16 residues. Trimming removed 1 base at V and 7 bases at J, with 14 bases between. In DNA form, the CDR3 reads TGCGCCAGCAGCCAAGGTCCGTGGACTGCAAATTCACCCCTCCACTTT. It translates to CASSQGPWTANSPLHF.